This T cell receptor beta chain appears in the sequencing data of a study of blood T cells in healthy people across ages. Trimming stripped 5 bases from V and 11 bases from J, with 28 bases between. This CDR3 spans 16 amino acids. Germline CDR1 SGHRS, CDR2 YFSETQ. Alongside a J-beta primer mix, a sample-barcoded 5' primer served in a second PCR lasting 7 to 11 cycles. TCRdb independently ran MiXCR on the 5' RACE reads; one entry per CDR3 protein. The sample carries roughly 410,000 distinct CDR3 sequences, roughly half recorded once. The sequenced sample consisted of blood. The chain carries TRBV5-1 and TRBJ2-5; tentative D call: TRBD2 (5 bases). The source of this sequence is a man in his 60s in good health. CDR3 amino acids: CASRLLSDSWYNEQYF. CDR3 DNA sequence: TGCGCCAGCAGGTTGTTGTCGGACTCTTGGTACAATGAGCAGTACTTC.